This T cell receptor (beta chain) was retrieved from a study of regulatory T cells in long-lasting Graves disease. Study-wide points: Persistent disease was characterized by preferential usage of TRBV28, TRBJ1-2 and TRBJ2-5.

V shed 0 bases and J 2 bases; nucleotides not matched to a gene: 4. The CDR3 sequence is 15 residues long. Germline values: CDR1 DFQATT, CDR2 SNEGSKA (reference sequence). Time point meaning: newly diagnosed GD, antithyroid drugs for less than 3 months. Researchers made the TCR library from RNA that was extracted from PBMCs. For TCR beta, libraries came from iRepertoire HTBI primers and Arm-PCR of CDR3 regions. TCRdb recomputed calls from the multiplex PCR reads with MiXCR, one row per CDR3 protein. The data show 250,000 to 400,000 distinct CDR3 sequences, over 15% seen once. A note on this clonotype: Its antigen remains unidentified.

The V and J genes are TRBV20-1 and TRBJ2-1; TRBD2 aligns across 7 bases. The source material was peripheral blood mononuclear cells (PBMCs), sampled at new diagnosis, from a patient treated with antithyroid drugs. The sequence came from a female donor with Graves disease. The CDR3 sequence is CSAREVAGAYNEQFF. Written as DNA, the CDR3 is TGCAGTGCTAGAGAGGTCGCGGGAGCCTACAATGAGCAGTTCTTC.